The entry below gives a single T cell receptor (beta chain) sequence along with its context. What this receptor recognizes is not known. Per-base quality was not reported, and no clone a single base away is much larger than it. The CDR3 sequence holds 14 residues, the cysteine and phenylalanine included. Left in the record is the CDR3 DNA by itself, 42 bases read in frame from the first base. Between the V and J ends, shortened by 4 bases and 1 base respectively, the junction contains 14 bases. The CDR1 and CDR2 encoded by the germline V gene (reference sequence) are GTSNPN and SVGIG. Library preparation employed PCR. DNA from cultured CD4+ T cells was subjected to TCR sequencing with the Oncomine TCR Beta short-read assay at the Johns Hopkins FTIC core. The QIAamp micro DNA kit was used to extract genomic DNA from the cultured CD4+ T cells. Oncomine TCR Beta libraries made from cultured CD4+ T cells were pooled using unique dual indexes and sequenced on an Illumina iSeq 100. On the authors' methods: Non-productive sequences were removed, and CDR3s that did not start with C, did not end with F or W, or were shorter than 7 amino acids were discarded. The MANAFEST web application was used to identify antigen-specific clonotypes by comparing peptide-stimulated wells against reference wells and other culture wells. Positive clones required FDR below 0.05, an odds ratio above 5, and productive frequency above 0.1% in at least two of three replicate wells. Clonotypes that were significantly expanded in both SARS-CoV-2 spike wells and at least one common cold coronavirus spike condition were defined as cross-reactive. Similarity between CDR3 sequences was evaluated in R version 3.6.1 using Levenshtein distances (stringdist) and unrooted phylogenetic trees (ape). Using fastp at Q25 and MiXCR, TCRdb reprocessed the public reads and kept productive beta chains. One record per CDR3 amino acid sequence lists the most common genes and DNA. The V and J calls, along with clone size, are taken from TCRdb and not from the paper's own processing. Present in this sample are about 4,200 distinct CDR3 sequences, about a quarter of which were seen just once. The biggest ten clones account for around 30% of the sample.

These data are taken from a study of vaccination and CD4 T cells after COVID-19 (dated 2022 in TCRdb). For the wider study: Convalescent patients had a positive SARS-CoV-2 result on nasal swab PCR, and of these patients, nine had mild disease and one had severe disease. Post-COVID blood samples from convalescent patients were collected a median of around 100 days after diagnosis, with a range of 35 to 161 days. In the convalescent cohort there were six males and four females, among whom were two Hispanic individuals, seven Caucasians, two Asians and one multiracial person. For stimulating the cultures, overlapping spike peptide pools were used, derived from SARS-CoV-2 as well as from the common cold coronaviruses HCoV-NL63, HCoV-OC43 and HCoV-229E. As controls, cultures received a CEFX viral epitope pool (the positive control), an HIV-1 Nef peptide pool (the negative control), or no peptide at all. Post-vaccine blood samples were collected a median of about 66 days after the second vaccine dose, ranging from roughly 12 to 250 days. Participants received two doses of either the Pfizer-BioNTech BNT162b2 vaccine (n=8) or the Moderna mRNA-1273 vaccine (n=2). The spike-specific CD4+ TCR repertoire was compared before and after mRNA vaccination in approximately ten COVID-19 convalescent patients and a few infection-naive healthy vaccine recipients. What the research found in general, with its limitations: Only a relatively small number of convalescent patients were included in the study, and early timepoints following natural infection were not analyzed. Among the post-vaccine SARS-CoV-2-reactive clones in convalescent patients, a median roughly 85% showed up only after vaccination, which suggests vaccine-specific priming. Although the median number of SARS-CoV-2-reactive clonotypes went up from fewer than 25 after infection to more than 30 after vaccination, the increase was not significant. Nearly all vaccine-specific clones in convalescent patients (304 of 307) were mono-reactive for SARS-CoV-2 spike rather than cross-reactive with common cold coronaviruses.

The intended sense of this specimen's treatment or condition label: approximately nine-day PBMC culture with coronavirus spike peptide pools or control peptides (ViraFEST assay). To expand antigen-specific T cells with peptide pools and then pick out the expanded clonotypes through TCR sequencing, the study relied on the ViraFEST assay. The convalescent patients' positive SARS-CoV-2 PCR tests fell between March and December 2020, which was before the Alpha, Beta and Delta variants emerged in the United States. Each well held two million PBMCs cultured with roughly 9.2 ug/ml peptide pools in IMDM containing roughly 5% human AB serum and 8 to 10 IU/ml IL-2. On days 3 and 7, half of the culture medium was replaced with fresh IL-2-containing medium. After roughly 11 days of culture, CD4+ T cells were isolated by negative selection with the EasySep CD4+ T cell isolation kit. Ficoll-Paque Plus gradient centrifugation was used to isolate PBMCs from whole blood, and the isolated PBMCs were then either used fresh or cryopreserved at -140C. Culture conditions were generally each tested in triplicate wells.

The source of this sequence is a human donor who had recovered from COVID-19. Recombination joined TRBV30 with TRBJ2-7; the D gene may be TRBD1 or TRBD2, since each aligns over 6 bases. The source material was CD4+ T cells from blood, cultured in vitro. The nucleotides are TGTGCCTGGACCGGAACAGGGAGGTCCTACGAGCAGTACTTC. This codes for CAWTGTGRSYEQYF.